Listed here are 12 T cell receptor beta chains from one sample, sequenced in a study of response to subunit inactivated influenza vaccine. Each CDR3 protein is one row after TCRdb ran MiXCR on the RT-PCR reads. The table has 280,000 or so distinct CDR3 sequences, 21% seen once; the top ten hold 10%. The source material was PBMCs from blood, sampled roughly 20 months after vaccination. Receptors were obtained from a man aged 45 to 70 who received an inactivated influenza vaccine.

This clonotype showed up many times. This chain uses TRBV18 with TRBJ2-5, with 7 nucleotides matching TRBD1. Germline V gene data show CDR1 as KGHSH and CDR2 as LQKENI. The CDR3 has 15 residues. With V trimmed by 6 bases and J by 2 bases, 9 bases remained unmatched. The CDR3 region has the DNA TGTGCCAGCTCGCACCGGGGACAGATACAAGAGACCCAGTACTTC. Translated: CASSHRGQIQETQYF.

This clonotype was seen more than once but under ten times. J is TRBJ1-1 and V is TRBV7-6; D unclear. The germline CDR1 and CDR2 sequences are SGHVS and FNYEAQ. V dropped 0 bases and J dropped 2 bases, with 10 bases sitting between them. This CDR3 has 15 residues. The CDR3 DNA follows: TGTGCCAGCAGCTTAGCGCCGGATCGAAACACTGAAGCTTTCTTT. Amino acids: CASSLAPDRNTEAFF.

This chain joins TRBV7-3 and TRBJ2-7; D may be TRBD1 or TRBD2 (5 bases each). The CDR3 totals 14 residues. Trimming removed 3 bases from V and 0 bases from J, with 9 bases in between. CDR1 SGHTA and CDR2 FQGTGA come from the germline V gene. This chain's CDR3 is CASSLLGPSYEQYF. CDR3 in DNA: TGTGCCAGCAGCTTGTTGGGACCCTCCTACGAGCAGTACTTC.

This clonotype was seen a few times. This chain connects TRBV6-1 to TRBJ2-5; 8 bases map to TRBD2. V trimming: 6 bases; J trimming: 5 bases; junction bases outside the gene matches: 5. The V gene's germline CDR1 is MNHNS and CDR2 SASEGT. The CDR3 length is 13 residues. The CDR3 spells CASRAGGEETQYF. The CDR3 nucleotides read TGTGCCAGCAGGGCGGGGGGCGAGGAGACCCAGTACTTC.

The J gene is TRBJ1-4, the V gene TRBV12-3 or TRBV12-4; D remains unclear. The length of the CDR3 is 14 residues. V was pared by 6 bases and J by 8 bases, with 16 bases between. CDR3: CASSPQSDGEKLFF. CDR3 nucleotides: TGTGCCAGCAGCCCCCAGTCGGACGGGGAAAAACTGTTTTTT.

The gene calls are TRBV27 and TRBJ1-2, with D maybe TRBD1 (5 bases). V lost 3 bases to trimming and J lost 3 bases, with 11 bases between them. The CDR3 totals 14 residues. CDR1 and CDR2 (germline): MNHEY, SMNVEV (reference sequence). Here the CDR3 reads CASSLGRADYGYTF. The CDR3 DNA reads TGTGCCAGCAGTTTGGGCAGGGCGGACTATGGCTACACCTTC.

This clonotype appeared a few times. This sequence joins TRBV20-1 and TRBJ2-1; D is unclear. This CDR3 comprises 12 residues. Germline values: CDR1 DFQATT, CDR2 SNEGSKA (reference sequence). The CDR3 region has the DNA TGCAGCTGGAAGGGCTCCTACAATGAGCAGTTCTTC. Translated: CSWKGSYNEQFF.

At least ten counts were recorded for this clonotype. V is TRBV29-1 and J is TRBJ1-5; perhaps TRBD1 as D (5 bases). Trimming stripped 5 bases from V and 4 bases from J, with 15 bases between. CDR1 is SQVTM, CDR2 ANQGSEA, per germline. The CDR3 length is 14 residues. The CDR3 here is CSVRGTDQNQPQHF. The DNA for the CDR3 is TGCAGCGTTCGGGGGACGGACCAAAATCAGCCCCAGCATTTT.

V and J are TRBV20-1 and TRBJ2-7; possible D gene TRBD2, 7 bases. The CDR3 is 13 amino acids. Germline assignment: CDR1 DFQATT and CDR2 SNEGSKA (reference sequence). V was trimmed by 2 bases and J by 4 bases, leaving 12 bases between them. The CDR3 reads CSARSGGPYEQYF. In DNA form, the CDR3 reads TGCAGTGCTAGATCGGGGGGCCCATACGAGCAGTACTTC.

This chain links TRBV7-3 with TRBJ2-3; D is undetermined. V was clipped by 1 base and J by 2 bases, with 7 bases between them. This CDR3 is 14 amino acids long. Per germline, CDR1 SGHTA and CDR2 FQGTGA. CDR3 DNA sequence: TGTGCCAGCAGCTTAATAGGCCACACAGATACGCAGTATTTT. This translates into CASSLIGHTDTQYF.

The chain is built from TRBV12-3 or TRBV12-4 and TRBJ2-7, with D perhaps TRBD1 (5 bases). V shed 3 bases and J shed 3 bases, with 9 bases lying between them. The length of the CDR3 is 13 residues. CDR3 sequence: CASSLNRLYEQYF. The CDR3 bases are TGTGCCAGCAGTTTGAACAGGCTCTACGAGCAGTACTTC.

The V and J genes are TRBV12-3 or TRBV12-4 and TRBJ1-5, with D unclear. CDR3 length: 17 amino acids. V dropped 4 bases and J dropped 4 bases, with 20 bases sitting between them. The CDR3 nucleotides are TGTGCCAGCAGTTCGGAGTTGCTGGAGTTTCATAATCAGCCCCAGCATTTT. Translated: CASSSELLEFHNQPQHF.